This TCR beta chain was identified during a study of metastatic and nonmetastatic thyroid tumors. At the level of the study: Repertoires of blood and of tissue (tumor or nodule) from malignant and benign thyroid patients were compared. Overall study results and limits: When malignant thyroid tumors were compared with benign nodules, TCR beta diversity was reportedly significantly higher in the malignant tumors. This held in both blood and tumor samples.

Many counts were recorded for this clone. Its antigen is currently unknown. All patients were untreated before thyroid surgery. Authors' data handling: To classify distant metastasis in papillary thyroid cancer, a model was built from CDR3 differences across clinicopathological groups. With MiXCR, TCRdb reprocessed the PCR reads. The V and J calls were not made by the authors but by TCRdb's processing. The top ten hold 6.4% of the sample, which has about 20,000 clones, about a quarter seen once. The sample comprised tumor tissue. This TCR derives from a female donor with papillary thyroid cancer or a benign thyroid nodule (not recorded which). Some clones in this sample may be carry-over from other donors' samples.

Here the CDR3 reads CATSRARDSGKNIQYF. The CDR3 DNA reads as TGTGCCACCAGCAGAGCCCGCGATTCAGGCAAAAACATTCAGTACTTC. The chain joins TRBV15 to TRBJ2-4; D is unclear. The CDR3 extends over 16 amino acids. Trimming pared 1 base from V and 3 bases from J, leaving 13 bases between. Germline V CDR1 and CDR2: LNHNV, YYDKDF (reference sequence).